The clone carrying this TCR beta chain was detected only a few times. Per the germline V gene, CDR1 is SGHTA and CDR2 is FQGTGA. V was trimmed by 2 bases and J by 10 bases, leaving 11 bases between them. The CDR3 spans 12 residues. The source of the sample is a study of T-cell memory formation after mild COVID-19. TCRdb re-called the 5' RACE reads through MiXCR, storing one row per CDR3 protein. This table holds 110,000 to 150,000 distinct CDR3 sequences, 11% to 15% found once. The chain combines TRBV7-3 with TRBJ1-1; TRBD1 is a possible D gene (6 bases). The sequence derives from an adult woman who had mild COVID-19 (a few samples of this study predate the infection). Cell type and time point are not known. The sample was PBMCs or a T cell subset sorted from them (not recorded which). For the CDR3, the DNA is TGTGCCAGCAGCTTAGGGGGGCGCCTAGCTTTCTTT. This encodes CASSLGGRLAFF. Looking up the rest from reference TRBV7-3 and TRBJ1-1 gives the full variable domain: GAGVSQTPSNKVTEKGKYVELRCDPISGHTALYWYRQSLGQGPEFLIYFQGTGAADDSGLPNDRFFAVRPEGSVSTLKIQRTERGDSAVYLCASSLGGRLAFFGQGTRLTVV.